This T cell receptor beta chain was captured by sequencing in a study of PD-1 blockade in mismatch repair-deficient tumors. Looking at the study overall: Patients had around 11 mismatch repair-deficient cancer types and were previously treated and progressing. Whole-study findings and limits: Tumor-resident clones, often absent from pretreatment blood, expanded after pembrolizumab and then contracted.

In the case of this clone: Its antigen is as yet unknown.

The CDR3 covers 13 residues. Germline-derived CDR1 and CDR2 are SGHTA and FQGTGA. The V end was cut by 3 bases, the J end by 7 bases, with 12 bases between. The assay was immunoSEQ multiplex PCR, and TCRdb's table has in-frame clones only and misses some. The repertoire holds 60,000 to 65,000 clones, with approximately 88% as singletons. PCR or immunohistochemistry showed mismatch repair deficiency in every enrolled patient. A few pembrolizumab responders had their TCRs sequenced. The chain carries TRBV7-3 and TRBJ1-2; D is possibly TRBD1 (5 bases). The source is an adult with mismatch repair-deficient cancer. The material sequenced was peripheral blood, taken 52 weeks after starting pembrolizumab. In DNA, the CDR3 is TGTGCCAGCAGCTTGGTTGAAGGGGCTGGCTACACCTTC. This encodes CASSLVEGAGYTF.